Listed below are T cell receptor beta chains from one sample, sequenced in a study of blood T cell repertoires in COVID-19. Assay used: immunoSEQ multiplex PCR; TCRdb lists only in-frame clones, some missing. The table lists some 350,000 clones, roughly 90% of them singletons. Input material: peripheral blood. The receptors derive from a woman between 65 and 79 years old with COVID-19, enrolled during active disease. Both conserved end residues are trimmed from each CDR3. Each record gives: J gene, clone size, V gene, CDR3 protein. Clone size appears in some rows only: once, few, many, or a class for an expanded clone.

>TRBJ2-1|NA|TRBV4-1
ASSQLAGGKQF
>TRBJ1-2|NA|TRBV18
ASSPLQGVNNGYT
>TRBJ1-2|few|TRBV4-2
ASSQPGQGPQGYT
>TRBJ2-5|NA|TRBV2
ASSEGRGKETQY
>TRBJ2-7|NA|TRBV11-2
ASSLVTGVEQY
>TRBJ1-5|NA|TRBV2
ASTRVGDQPQH
>TRBJ2-7|NA|TRBV7-9
ASSLGEYEQY
>TRBJ2-3|NA|TRBV27
ASSFPSDTQY
>TRBJ1-2|NA|TRBV6-5
ASTARGQFNYGYT
>TRBJ1-4|NA|TRBV5-4
ASSLLGAATDEKLF
>TRBJ1-2|NA|TRBV5-1
ASSGGEGMRYGYT
>TRBJ2-2|NA|TRBV2
ASTRSGELF
>TRBJ1-2|NA|TRBV28
ASSLTGALRSYGYT
>TRBJ1-2|NA|TRBV6-5
ASTRTENYGYT
>TRBJ1-3|NA|TRBV5-6
ASSFQGFSGNTIY
>TRBJ1-1|NA|TRBV30
AWSGWTGRGTEAF
>TRBJ1-4|NA|TRBV19
ASSLGDRDNEKLF
>TRBJ1-1|NA|TRBV19
ASTPRGNTEAF
>TRBJ1-1|NA|TRBV27
ASSLSTANTEAF
>TRBJ2-7|NA|TRBV3-1/TRBV3-2
ASSLNSGGEQY
>TRBJ1-2|NA|TRBV7-2
ASSAAGIGGYT
>TRBJ2-1|NA|TRBV7-2
ASSLRGYNEQF
>TRBJ1-2|once|TRBV5-6
ASSSDRVIGYT
>TRBJ1-1|NA|TRBV6-5
ASRRRTGATEAF
>TRBJ2-3|NA|TRBV7-9
ASTLEPSTDTQY
>TRBJ1-1|NA|TRBV9
ASSASGILNTEAF
>TRBJ1-6|NA|TRBV10-3
AISESTQNSPLH
>TRBJ1-1|NA|TRBV6-4
ASRQGLEAF
>TRBJ1-1|NA|TRBV30
AWRAGQGLVGKAF
>TRBJ2-1|NA|TRBV9
ASSGGAGAYNEQF
>TRBJ1-4|NA|TRBV3-1/TRBV3-2
ASSKTGVATNEKLF
>TRBJ1-5|NA|TRBV27
ASSRDGGQPQH
>TRBJ2-7|NA|TRBV28
ASSPGAPRDEQY
>TRBJ2-5|NA|TRBV30
AWIVGETQY
>TRBJ1-3|NA|TRBV12-3/TRBV12-4
ASSLDRGNTIY
>TRBJ1-5|NA|TRBV18
ASSPDLRGNSNQPQH
>TRBJ1-1|NA|TRBV19
ASSPGKGNTEAF
>TRBJ1-2|NA|TRBV9
ASSVNLEGTVYGYT
>TRBJ2-7|NA|TRBV10-2
ASRGQGLGEQY
>TRBJ1-2|few|TRBV5-8
ASGGRGDYGYT
>TRBJ2-7|NA|TRBV19
ASSIGQFSYEQY
>TRBJ1-2|once|TRBV9
ASSPLDDRGYGYT
>TRBJ2-3|once|TRBV2
ASSEGSTDTQY
>TRBJ2-1|NA|TRBV5-8
ASSLEGVGF
>TRBJ2-7|NA|TRBV5-1
ASSLDAGFRDEQY
>TRBJ2-1|NA|TRBV5-8
ASSLDDGARKDEQF
>TRBJ2-6|NA|TRBV19
ASSKGLAGGIISGANVLT
>TRBJ2-5|few|TRBV5-8
ASSVGVGGETQY
>TRBJ1-2|few|TRBV29-1
SVDGTAYGYT
>TRBJ2-5|NA|TRBV2
ASRGQKETQY
>TRBJ2-2|NA|TRBV7-2
ASSPDLSTGELF
>TRBJ1-6|NA|TRBV3-1/TRBV3-2
ASSQGGQGNSPLH
>TRBJ1-2|NA|TRBV19
ATGQGTYGYT
>TRBJ1-5|NA|TRBV6-6
ASSYSSGNQPQH